This T cell receptor (beta chain) was obtained from a study of T cell responses to AZD1222 COVID-19 vaccine (dated by TCRdb to the early 2020s). Regarding the study in general: A total of 233 trial participants underwent TCR sequencing, of whom 207 had received two doses of AZD1222 and 26 had received two doses of the MenACWY control vaccine. Enrollment into the trials was organized by age into subgroups of 18-55, 56-69 and 70-plus years, and those subgroups contained roughly 150, 30 and 60 TCR-sequenced participants, respectively.

The CDR3 regions of human TCRbeta chains were subjected to immunosequencing. In the source study's methods: Repertoire TCRs were checked for matches against a reference library of SARS-CoV-2-specific TCRs that had been generated using the MIRA antigen-specificity platform. Breadth meant the fraction of unique TCRs that were SARS-CoV-2-associated, whereas depth meant the fraction of total T cells that were SARS-CoV-2-associated. Using the MIRA data, each spike-specific TCR was mapped to the spike region that the TCR reacts to and placed in a CD4 or CD8 class. Log10-transformed breadth and depth values were compared by one-way ANOVA with Sidak's multiple comparisons tests. Entries here come from immuneACCESS through TCRdb and include only in-frame sequences with V and J called. Some clones fail to appear in such tables; in the studies checked, an unresolved V gene covers under half of the shortfall, and the cause of the remainder is unknown. Clone size and V and J calls were adopted from that table, with D and trimming inferred from the DNA. This sample has around 200,000 clones in its table, and 85% to 95% of those were observed once. More than 0.85% of the sample rests with the top ten.

To note about this clone: Which antigen it targets is not known. Base qualities are missing; no much larger clone stands one base away.

What the work shows at the level of the full study, not this receptor alone: In the small 56-69-year group, the increase in depth fell short of significance, most likely because of low power. Participants were mostly white British, with more females than males. The authors suggested clonal diversity may have been underestimated. Conclusions about previously exposed vaccinees are limited, since just a handful of AZD1222 recipients were seropositive for SARS-CoV-2 at baseline. A significant rise in spike-specific TCR breadth and depth was observed after two AZD1222 doses relative to day 0 and relative to MenACWY recipients. Nearly half of unique spike-specific TCRs reportedly recognized epitopes outside regions mutated in the B.1.351 and B.1.1.7 variants. Because no day 14 peak-response samples were available, repertoires were characterized only after the peak T cell response. CD4 TCRs associated with the vaccine covered the entire spike protein, and the dominant responses were in regions 160-218 and 743-854.

Including the terminal cysteine and phenylalanine, the CDR3 comprises 14 residues. The read is trimmed to its CDR3 DNA, 42 bases read in frame from base 1. V and J are truncated by 1 base and 3 bases respectively, leaving an intervening sequence of 9 bases. CDR1 and CDR2 are drawn from the germline V gene: LGHNA, YNFKEQ. Per the publication, the time point label means: about 28 days (+/-7) after the second vaccine dose. The treatment or condition label of this sample denotes: meningococcal conjugate vaccine given as trial control. Samples from vaccinated people were obtained from the UK trials COV001 and COV002, which included a single-blind randomized controlled phase 2/3 trial of AZD1222 (ChAdOx1 nCoV-19) in healthy adults. For TCRbeta chain sequencing, PBMC samples from trial participants were taken at day 0 and at day 28 after the second dose.

This TCR was sampled from an adult who received the MenACWY meningococcal vaccine as a control. Material: peripheral blood, obtained 28 days after the second dose of the MenACWY control vaccine. Recombination connected TRBV4-2 to TRBJ2-5; no D segment can be confidently identified. The DNA reads TGTGCCAGCAGCCAAGGAGGTGGGGAAGAGACCCAGTACTTC. Protein translation: CASSQGGGEETQYF.